The rows below give T cell receptor beta chains drawn from one sample of a study of cytomegalovirus exposure and HLA in healthy donors. This table comes from immunoSEQ multiplex PCR, and its TCRdb copy is limited to in-frame clones, with some not included. The table shows over 75,000 clones, with less than 9.5% occurring only once. The material sequenced was PBMCs. The source of these receptors is a man aged 50-59 years in good health and CMV-seropositive. CDR3s include the opening cysteine and the closing phenylalanine or tryptophan. The D gene is left open where the match is weak. For some rows the clone size is stated as once, few or many, or as a class when expanded; others skip it.

TRBD1,14,TRBV28,TRBJ2-7,-,CASSRTGISYEQYF,TGTGCCAGCAGTAGGACAGGGATCTCCTACGAGCAGTACTTC
TRBD2,17,TRBV5-1,TRBJ2-5,-,CASRGVASSGLQETQYF,TGCGCCAGCAGAGGGGTGGCCTCTAGCGGACTTCAAGAGACCCAGTACTTC
TRBD1,15,TRBV2,TRBJ2-1,few,CASIREQGANNEQFF,TGTGCCAGCATAAGGGAGCAGGGGGCTAATAATGAGCAGTTCTTC
TRBD2,20,TRBV4-3,TRBJ2-2,-,CASSQELRLAVYLTTGELFF,TGCGCCAGCAGCCAAGAGCTTAGACTAGCGGTATACCTTACCACCGGGGAGCTGTTTTTT
-,16,TRBV21-1,TRBJ2-7,-,CASSMGGGRGTPGQYF,TGTGCCAGCAGCATGGGGGGGGGCAGGGGCACTCCTGGGCAGTACTTC
TRBD1,15,TRBV28,TRBJ1-4,few,CASSTGGTGDEKLFF,TGTGCCAGCAGTACCGGCGGGACAGGGGACGAAAAACTGTTTTTT
-,16,TRBV5-1,TRBJ2-2,few,CASSPTGGANTGELFF,TGCGCCAGCAGCCCGACCGGCGGCGCCAACACCGGGGAGCTGTTTTTT
TRBD2,17,TRBV5-1,TRBJ2-5,few,CASTPGLAGGRQETQYF,TGCGCCAGCACCCCGGGACTAGCGGGAGGAAGACAAGAGACCCAGTACTTC
-,14,TRBV5-4,TRBJ1-1,few,CASSLGGVGTEAFF,TGTGCCAGCAGCTTGGGGGGGGTGGGCACTGAAGCTTTCTTT
-,15,TRBV6-5,TRBJ1-1,-,CASSVDWGVGTEAFF,TGTGCCAGCAGCGTCGACTGGGGGGTAGGGACTGAAGCTTTCTTT
-,13,TRBV19,TRBJ1-1,-,CASSFRGVGEAFF,TGTGCCAGTAGTTTCCGGGGGGTGGGTGAAGCTTTCTTT
TRBD2,15,TRBV27,TRBJ2-1,few,CASSPGTSLYNEQFF,TGTGCCAGCAGTCCTGGGACTAGTCTCTACAATGAGCAGTTCTTC
-,13,TRBV6-5,TRBJ2-5,few,CASSSGLRKTQYF,TGTGCCAGCAGTTCAGGGTTGAGAAAGACCCAGTACTTC
-,13,TRBV6-1,TRBJ2-1,few,CASSLPLYNEQFF,TGTGCCAGCAGCCTTCCTCTTTACAATGAGCAGTTCTTC
-,12,TRBV18,TRBJ2-2,-,CASSWGGGELFF,TGTGCCAGCTCATGGGGCGGCGGGGAGCTGTTTTTT
-,14,TRBV2,TRBJ1-3,few,CASYGVLSGNTIYF,TGTGCCAGCTACGGGGTCCTCTCTGGAAACACCATATATTTT
-,13,TRBV2,TRBJ1-1,-,CASSELGSTEAFF,TGTGCCAGCAGTGAACTGGGGAGCACTGAAGCTTTCTTT
TRBD1,14,TRBV19,TRBJ2-7,few,CASSPGQGPYEQYF,TGTGCCAGTAGTCCCGGACAGGGGCCCTACGAGCAGTACTTC
TRBD1,16,TRBV5-6,TRBJ2-7,-,CASSLALQGARDEQYF,TGTGCCAGCAGCTTGGCCTTACAGGGGGCGCGGGACGAGCAGTACTTC
TRBD1,17,TRBV7-3,TRBJ2-7,few,CASSQYRGRGANYEQYF,TGTGCCAGCAGCCAGTACAGGGGAAGAGGGGCCAACTACGAGCAGTACTTC
TRBD1,15,TRBV28,TRBJ2-1,few,CASTPKVGQANEQFF,TGTGCCAGCACTCCCAAAGTTGGACAGGCGAATGAGCAGTTCTTC
TRBD2,14,TRBV11-2,TRBJ2-1,few,CASSPWAGVDEQFF,TGTGCCAGCAGCCCTTGGGCGGGAGTGGATGAGCAGTTCTTC
TRBD2,13,TRBV7-9,TRBJ2-7,few,CASSLTSGYEQYF,TGTGCCAGCAGCTTAACTAGCGGGTACGAGCAGTACTTC
TRBD2,17,TRBV7-9,TRBJ2-3,-,CASSGGTSGLGTDTQYF,TGTGCCAGCAGCGGGGGGACTAGCGGCCTAGGCACAGATACGCAGTATTTT
-,13,TRBV7-3,TRBJ1-1,few,CASSLGTNTEAFF,TGTGCCAGCAGCTTGGGCACGAACACTGAAGCTTTCTTT
-,15,TRBV6-5,TRBJ2-7,-,CASRSYSWGVYEQYF,TGTGCCAGCAGGAGTTATAGCTGGGGAGTTTACGAGCAGTACTTC
-,14,TRBV6-5,TRBJ1-2,few,CASSRWTVAVDYTF,TGTGCCAGCAGTAGATGGACAGTTGCTGTAGACTACACCTTC
-,15,TRBV11-1,TRBJ2-5,-,CASSLGGNPQETQYF,TGTGCCAGCAGCTTAGGCGGGAACCCCCAAGAGACCCAGTACTTC
-,15,TRBV29-1,TRBJ2-7,-,CSVEYRGSESYEQYF,TGCAGCGTTGAATATCGGGGGTCGGAAAGCTACGAGCAGTACTTC
TRBD1,14,TRBV15,TRBJ2-7,few,CATSLDRGLDEQYF,TGTGCCACCAGCCTGGACAGGGGGCTGGACGAGCAGTACTTC
-,15,TRBV5-1,TRBJ1-6,few,CASSLDGGYNSPLHF,TGCGCCAGCAGCTTGGATGGGGGCTACAATTCACCCCTCCACTTT
-,15,TRBV6-6,TRBJ1-2,-,CASSYGQAVSYGYTF,TGTGCCAGCAGTTATGGTCAGGCTGTGAGCTATGGCTACACCTTC
TRBD1,13,TRBV7-2,TRBJ2-7,few,CASSPEGQGNRYF,TGTGCCAGCAGCCCGGAGGGACAGGGGAATCGGTACTTC
-,15,TRBV6-1,TRBJ1-4,-,CASSTGRGMGEKLFF,TGTGCCAGCAGTACCGGCCGGGGGATGGGTGAAAAACTGTTTTTT
TRBD1,15,TRBV28,TRBJ1-2,many,CGTRHGDRELSGYTF,TGTGGGACGCGACATGGGGACAGGGAGTTGAGTGGCTACACCTTC
TRBD1,15,TRBV15,TRBJ2-2,-,CATSFRQGVTGELFF,TGTGCCACCAGCTTCCGACAGGGGGTCACCGGGGAGCTGTTTTTT
-,15,TRBV6-6,TRBJ2-7,-,CASSFGQGTSYEQYF,TGTGCCAGCAGTTTCGGGCAGGGCACCTCCTACGAGCAGTACTTC
-,14,TRBV30,TRBJ1-1,few,CAWSFLTPNTEAFF,TGTGCCTGGAGTTTTCTGACACCGAACACTGAAGCTTTCTTT
-,13,TRBV5-1,TRBJ2-4,-,CASSLETDGIQYF,TGCGCCAGCAGCTTGGAGACAGATGGCATTCAGTACTTC
-,14,TRBV27,TRBJ2-7,-,CASSPIGQGYEQYF,TGTGCCAGCAGTCCGATCGGACAAGGTTACGAGCAGTACTTC
-,14,TRBV2,TRBJ2-5,few,CASREQGRAETQYF,TGTGCCAGCAGGGAACAGGGTCGGGCGGAGACCCAGTACTTC
TRBD2,14,TRBV28,TRBJ2-1,-,CASSLLTSGDEQFF,TGTGCCAGCAGTTTACTGACTAGCGGCGATGAGCAGTTCTTC
TRBD2,17,TRBV6-4,TRBJ2-4,-,CASRVKPIAGAANIQYF,TGTGCCAGCAGGGTTAAACCTATAGCGGGAGCGGCAAACATTCAGTACTTC
TRBD2,16,TRBV6-6,TRBJ2-3,few,CASSYQREASTDTQYF,TGTGCCAGCAGTTACCAGCGGGAGGCCTCCACAGATACGCAGTATTTT
-,15,TRBV19,TRBJ2-4,-,CASSTVSGAKNIQYF,TGTGCCAGTAGTACGGTTAGCGGAGCCAAAAACATTCAGTACTTC